One sample yielded the 29 T cell receptor beta chains listed below, sequenced in a study of shared clonotypes between healthy human individuals. The table came from immunoSEQ multiplex PCR; TCRdb's copy has only in-frame clones and leaves some out. In the table there are approximately 640,000 clones, about nine tenths of which are singletons. Sequencing input: memory CD8+ T cells from PBMCs. The subset: CD45RO+ cells pooled with CCR7-negative TemRA cells. The source is a man aged 18 to 29 in good health. Some clones in this sample may be carry-over from other donors' samples.

The chain has TRBV27 and TRBJ2-2; D remains unclear. The germline V gene has CDR1 MNHEY and CDR2 SMNVEV (reference sequence). V was pared by 7 bases and J by 1 base, with 10 bases between. CDR3 size: 14 residues. In nucleotides, the CDR3 is TGTGCCAGCACCGGGTATATGAACACCGGGGAGCTGTTTTTT. It yields the protein CASTGYMNTGELFF.

The chain links TRBV7-2 to TRBJ2-7; 8 positions agree with TRBD1. Germline V gene sequence: CDR1 SGHTA, CDR2 FQGNSA. With 0 bases clipped from V and 1 base from J, the junction kept 11 bases outside the gene matches. The CDR3 covers 18 residues. The CDR3 coding sequence is TGTGCCAGCAGCTTAGCGCCAGACAGGGGCGCGGGGTCCTACGAGCAGTACTTC. This sequence encodes CASSLAPDRGAGSYEQYF.

CDR3 bases: TGTGCCAGCAGTTACGTGGGTCCAGAGACCCAGTACTTC. Its protein product is CASSYVGPETQYF. The chain links TRBV6-5 to TRBJ2-5, with D hard to call. There are 13 residues in the CDR3. The germline V gene encodes CDR1 MNHEY and CDR2 SVGAGI. Trimming removed 2 bases from V and 4 bases from J, with 8 bases in between.

There are many counts of this clone. V usage is TRBV7-9 and J usage is TRBJ2-2; 9 nucleotides line up with TRBD1. The V segment lost 1 base and the J segment 2 bases; nucleotides outside the gene matches: 11. CDR1 and CDR2 (germline): SEHNR, FQNEAQ (reference sequence). The CDR3 is 19 amino acids. CDR3 loop: CASSLEIRDRETNTGELFF. In DNA, the CDR3 is TGTGCCAGCAGCTTAGAGATAAGGGACAGGGAGACAAACACCGGGGAGCTGTTTTTT.

The rearrangement joins TRBV19 to TRBJ2-2; no firm D call. Between the trimmed V and J ends, which lost 2 bases and 4 bases, there was a span of 8 bases. The length of the CDR3 is 14 residues. The germline V gene encodes CDR1 LNHDA and CDR2 SQIVND (reference sequence). The CDR3 spells CASSIWGSTGELFF. CDR3 DNA sequence: TGTGCCAGTAGTATATGGGGATCCACCGGGGAGCTGTTTTTT.

The CDR3 reads CASSSARINEQFF. The CDR3 DNA follows: TGTGCCAGCAGCTCTGCCAGGATCAATGAGCAGTTCTTC. The rearrangement joins TRBV11-2 to TRBJ2-1; D gene ambiguous. V shed 4 bases and J shed 6 bases, with 10 bases lying between them. The CDR3 length is 13 residues. Germline CDR1 is SGHAT and CDR2 is FQNNGV.

This rearrangement joins TRBV2 to TRBJ2-3; 10 nucleotides match TRBD2. V shed 4 bases and J 4 bases; nucleotides not matched to a gene: 8. Looked up from germline, CDR1 is SNHLY and CDR2 is FYNNEI. This CDR3 comprises 16 residues. For the CDR3, the DNA is TGTGCCAGCAGTGTGACAGCGGGAGGGCCCGCAGATACGCAGTATTTT. This gives the protein CASSVTAGGPADTQYF.

This clone was seen only once. V gene TRBV19 combines with J gene TRBJ2-5; TRBD2 matches 13 bases. Germline CDR1 LNHDA, CDR2 SQIVND (reference sequence). This CDR3 comprises 19 residues. J lost 2 bases, V lost 3 bases, and 12 bases had no gene match. This chain's CDR3 is CASSMGVPGLAGTQETQYF. Written as DNA, the CDR3 is TGTGCCAGTAGTATGGGGGTCCCGGGACTAGCGGGGACGCAAGAGACCCAGTACTTC.

This clone was counted a single time. The rearrangement uses TRBV12-5 and TRBJ2-1; D perhaps matches TRBD2 (5 bases). Trimming stripped 1 base from V and 11 bases from J, with 6 bases between. The CDR3 consists of 11 residues. Looked up from germline, CDR1 is LGHNT and CDR2 is FRNRAP. In DNA form, the CDR3 reads TGTGCTAGTGGTTTGGGAGGGAAGCAGTTCTTC. Amino acids: CASGLGGKQFF.

This clone was seen more than once but under ten times. V gene TRBV9 combines with J gene TRBJ1-1; D possibly corresponds to TRBD1 (5 bases). Germline V gene sequence: CDR1 SGDLS, CDR2 YYNGEE. Trimming left V 0 bases short and J 5 bases short, with 11 bases between. There are 14 residues in the CDR3. The CDR3 reads CASSVAGLGTEAFF. The CDR3 bases are TGTGCCAGCAGCGTAGCAGGGCTTGGGACTGAAGCTTTCTTT.

The CDR3 sequence: CASSPSDRSDGDEQFF. CDR3 coding DNA: TGTGCCAGCTCACCATCGGACAGGTCAGACGGGGATGAGCAGTTCTTC. The chain links TRBV18 to TRBJ2-1, with TRBD1 matching over 7 bases. Germline CDR1 is KGHSH and CDR2 is LQKENI. With V trimmed by 2 bases and J by 8 bases, 12 bases remained unmatched. CDR3 size: 16 residues.

The J gene is TRBJ2-5, the V gene TRBV28, with TRBD1 matching 8 bases. J gave up 5 bases and V 6 bases, and 8 bases lay outside the gene matches. CDR1 and CDR2 (germline): MDHEN, SYDVKM. The CDR3 loop spans 14 amino acids. CDR3 sequence: CASSRTGIMETQYF. The CDR3 region has the DNA TGTGCCAGCAGCCGGACAGGGATAATGGAGACCCAGTACTTC.

CDR3 region: CASSDVNRRQFF. CDR3 coding DNA: TGTGCCAGCAGTGACGTAAACAGACGGCAGTTCTTC. The chain carries TRBV6-4 and TRBJ2-1; D gene uncertain. Between the trimmed V and J ends, which lost 2 bases and 12 bases, there was a span of 11 bases. Per the germline V gene, CDR1 is MRHNA and CDR2 is SNTAGT. CDR3 length: 12 amino acids.

The chain combines TRBV2 with TRBJ2-7, with 7 bases matching TRBD2. The CDR3 consists of 16 residues. The V segment lost 1 base and the J segment 2 bases; nucleotides outside the gene matches: 8. CDR1 SNHLY and CDR2 FYNNEI come from the germline V gene. CDR3 sequence: CASSEEPSGFTYEQYF. The CDR3 DNA is TGTGCCAGCAGTGAAGAGCCTAGCGGTTTTACCTACGAGCAGTACTTC.

The V gene is TRBV5-8, the J gene TRBJ1-3; D possibly corresponds to TRBD1 (6 bases). This CDR3 region has 15 residues. Germline CDR1 and CDR2: SGHTS and YDEGEE. V gave up 0 bases and J gave up 2 bases, with 9 bases separating them. The CDR3 region has the DNA TGTGCCAGCAGCTTGGAGCAGGGGACTGGAAACACCATATATTTT. Its protein is CASSLEQGTGNTIYF.

As DNA, the CDR3 is TGTGCCAGCAGCTTCGACAGGGCCGGCGGCTACACCTTC. Translated, it gives CASSFDRAGGYTF. The rearrangement links TRBV7-3 to TRBJ1-2, with 7 bases fitting TRBD1. The V gene's germline CDR1 is SGHTA and CDR2 FQGTGA. V shed 3 bases and J 8 bases; nucleotides not matched to a gene: 6. The CDR3 length is 13 residues.

The chain couples TRBV7-6 to TRBJ2-7; 14 bases line up with TRBD2. V shed 5 bases and J 2 bases; nucleotides not matched to a gene: 2. Germline values: CDR1 SGHVS, CDR2 FNYEAQ. This CDR3 region has 15 residues. CDR3 sequence (DNA): TGTGCCAGCAGCCCGACTAGCGGGGGGGCCTACGAGCAGTACTTC. Its translation: CASSPTSGGAYEQYF.

The chain employs TRBV10-1 and TRBJ2-3; D may match TRBD1 or TRBD2 (5 bases each). The V gene lost 1 base and the J gene lost 3 bases, with 14 bases spanning the gap. In germline, CDR1 is WNHNN, CDR2 SYGVQD (reference sequence). The length of the CDR3 is 16 residues. CDR3 DNA sequence: TGCGCCAGCAGTGAGTACGGGACCCTCCGGACAGATACGCAGTATTTT. It specifies CASSEYGTLRTDTQYF.

This clone occurred once. Other DNA sequences in the sample encode the same CDR3. Written as DNA, the CDR3 is TGTGCCAGCAGTCCCGGGACATTCGTTAGCAATCAGCCCCAGCATTTT. Residues: CASSPGTFVSNQPQHF. The chain carries TRBV27 and TRBJ1-5; maybe TRBD1 (6 bases). The CDR3 is 16 amino acids. CDR1 is MNHEY and CDR2 is SMNVEV in the germline V gene (reference sequence). Trimming cost V 5 bases and J 0 bases, with 14 bases left between them.

V usage is TRBV14 and J usage is TRBJ1-1; D perhaps matches TRBD1 (6 bases). CDR3 length: 14 residues. The V end lost 1 base, the J end lost 3 bases, and 9 bases lay between the germline ends. CDR1 is SGHDN and CDR2 is FVKESK in the germline V gene. This CDR3 reads CASSQAGGYTEAFF. DNA for the CDR3: TGTGCCAGCAGCCAAGCGGGGGGCTACACTGAAGCTTTCTTT.

The CDR3 loop is CASSGLAAFDEQFF. The CDR3 DNA follows: TGTGCCAGCAGTGGACTAGCGGCCTTCGATGAGCAGTTCTTC. The chain recombines TRBV6-6 with TRBJ2-1; 10 bases agree with TRBD2. The germline V gene encodes CDR1 MNHNY and CDR2 SVGAGI (reference sequence). The CDR3 loop spans 14 amino acids. Unmatched junction bases numbered 6, after V lost 5 bases and J lost 8 bases.

As for this clone: The sample holds other DNA sequences that translate to the same CDR3. The gene calls are TRBV18 and TRBJ1-5; TRBD1 might be the D (5 bases). Germline V gives CDR1 KGHSH, CDR2 LQKENI. This CDR3 is 14 amino acids long. V dropped 0 bases and J dropped 2 bases, with 5 bases sitting between them. This CDR3 reads CASSPPGGNQPQHF. CDR3 sequence (DNA): TGTGCCAGCTCACCACCGGGGGGCAATCAGCCCCAGCATTTT.

The chain couples TRBV28 to TRBJ1-2, with 10 bases fitting TRBD1. V gave up 5 bases and J gave up 2 bases; unmatched junction bases: 14. The CDR3 contains 18 residues. Per germline, CDR1 MDHEN and CDR2 SYDVKM. CDR3 DNA sequence: TGTGCCAGCAGTCCAAGGGGGACCGGACAGGGGGAAAACTATGGCTACACCTTC. It translates to CASSPRGTGQGENYGYTF.

The rearrangement links TRBV7-9 to TRBJ2-1, with 14 bases fitting TRBD2. After removal of 5 bases from V and 8 bases from J, the junction contained 8 bases not matched to a gene. Germline CDR1 reads SEHNR; CDR2 reads FQNEAQ (reference sequence). CDR3 size: 16 residues. The CDR3 reads CASSPTGTSGSYEQFF. In DNA form, the CDR3 reads TGTGCCAGCAGCCCCACCGGGACTAGCGGGAGTTATGAGCAGTTCTTC.

This clone appeared a few times. The chain links TRBV29-1 to TRBJ1-2; D call uncertain. The V end lost 7 bases, the J end lost 6 bases, and 6 bases lay between the germline ends. The CDR3 length is 9 residues. Per germline, CDR1 SQVTM and CDR2 ANQGSEA. The CDR3 DNA sequence: TGCAGCGACCGGGATGGCTACACCTTC. This codes for CSDRDGYTF.

This clone was seen more than once but under ten times. The chain couples TRBV5-6 to TRBJ2-1, with D unclear. The CDR3 has 14 residues. From germline, CDR1 is SGHDT and CDR2 YYEEEE. Trimming shortened V by 0 bases and J by 0 bases, and 4 bases separated the two germline ends. DNA for the CDR3: TGTGCCAGCAGCTTGGGCCACTCCTACAATGAGCAGTTCTTC. Its protein is CASSLGHSYNEQFF.

This chain connects TRBV15 to TRBJ2-7; D is unclear. V was cut by 3 bases and J by 1 base, with 10 bases left in between. CDR1 LNHNV and CDR2 YYDKDF come from the germline V gene (reference sequence). The CDR3 consists of 14 residues. CDR3 sequence reads: CATSRTEPSYEQYF. The CDR3 region has the DNA TGTGCCACCAGCAGGACCGAACCTTCCTACGAGCAGTACTTC.

This clone was observed a single time. This chain links TRBV4-3 with TRBJ2-2; a possible D gene is TRBD2 (6 bases). V dropped 3 bases and J dropped 7 bases, with 15 bases sitting between them. The length of the CDR3 is 15 residues. In germline, CDR1 is LGHNA, CDR2 YSLEER. For the CDR3, the DNA is TGCGCCAGCAGCCATTATGGGGAGGCTCACGGGGAGCTGTTTTTT. Translation gives CASSHYGEAHGELFF.

The chain employs TRBV10-2 and TRBJ2-1; 14 bases line up with TRBD2. V gave up 5 bases and J gave up 8 bases; unmatched junction bases: 8. Per germline, CDR1 WSHSY and CDR2 SAAADI. This CDR3 region has 16 residues. In nucleotides, the CDR3 is TGCGCCAGCAGTTTCGGGACTAGCGGGAGAAGGGATGAGCAGTTCTTC. It codes for CASSFGTSGRRDEQFF.